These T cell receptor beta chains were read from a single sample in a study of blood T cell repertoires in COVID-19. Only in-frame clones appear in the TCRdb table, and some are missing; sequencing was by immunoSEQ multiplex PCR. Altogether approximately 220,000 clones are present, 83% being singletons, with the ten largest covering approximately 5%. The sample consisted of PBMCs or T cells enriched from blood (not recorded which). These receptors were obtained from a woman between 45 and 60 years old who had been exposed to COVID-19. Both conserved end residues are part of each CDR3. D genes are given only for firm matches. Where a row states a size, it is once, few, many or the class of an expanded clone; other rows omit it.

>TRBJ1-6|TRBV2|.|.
CASRQGVQGSYNSPLHF
TGTGCCAGCAGGCAGGGAGTACAGGGCTCCTATAATTCACCCCTCCACTTT
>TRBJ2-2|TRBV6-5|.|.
CASSRGVSAGELFF
TGTGCCAGCAGCAGGGGGGTTTCAGCCGGGGAGCTGTTTTTT
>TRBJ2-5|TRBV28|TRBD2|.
CASSPSGGQETQYF
TGTGCCAGCAGTCCGTCGGGGGGGCAAGAGACCCAGTACTTC
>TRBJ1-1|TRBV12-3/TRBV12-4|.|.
CASSYGTIGEAFF
TGTGCCAGCAGTTACGGGACAATCGGTGAAGCTTTCTTT
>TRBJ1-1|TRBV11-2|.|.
CASSLNRVDTEAFF
TGTGCCAGCAGCCTCAACAGGGTGGACACTGAAGCTTTCTTT
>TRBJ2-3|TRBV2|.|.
CASSERAPGDTQYF
TGTGCCAGCAGTGAGAGGGCCCCCGGCGATACGCAGTATTTT
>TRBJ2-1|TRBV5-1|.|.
CASSLEGSQRLRYNEQFF
TGCGCCAGCAGCTTGGAAGGTTCCCAGCGCCTTCGATACAATGAGCAGTTCTTC
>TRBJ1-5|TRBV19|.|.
CASSGDSNQPQHF
TGTGCCAGTAGCGGGGATAGCAATCAGCCCCAGCATTTT
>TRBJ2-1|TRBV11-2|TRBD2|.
CASSLGLAGGINEQFF
TGTGCCAGCAGCCTAGGACTAGCGGGGGGCATTAATGAGCAGTTCTTC
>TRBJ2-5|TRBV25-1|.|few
CASSPRHGQIQETQYF
TGTGCCAGCAGTCCCCGCCACGGACAGATTCAAGAGACCCAGTACTTC
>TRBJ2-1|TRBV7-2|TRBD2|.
CASSLGLAGGLNEQFF
TGTGCCAGCAGCTTAGGACTAGCGGGGGGCCTTAATGAGCAGTTCTTC
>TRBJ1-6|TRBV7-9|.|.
CASSLQGDSPLHF
TGTGCCAGCAGCTTACAAGGGGATTCACCCCTCCACTTT
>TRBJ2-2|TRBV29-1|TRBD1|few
CSASTTGGKGELFF
TGCAGCGCATCCACCACAGGGGGAAAGGGGGAGCTGTTTTTT
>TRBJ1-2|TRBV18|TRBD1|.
CASSPATGSGGYTF
TGTGCCAGCTCACCTGCGACAGGGTCTGGCGGCTACACCTTC
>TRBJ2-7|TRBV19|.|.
CASRVDRAGNEQYF
TGTGCCAGTAGAGTCGACAGGGCGGGGAACGAGCAGTACTTC
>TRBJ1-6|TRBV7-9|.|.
CASSRGEESSPLHF
TGTGCCAGCAGTCGTGGTGAGGAAAGCTCACCCCTCCACTTT
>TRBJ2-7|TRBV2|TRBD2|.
CASSEPGGPYEQYF
TGTGCCAGCAGTGAACCGGGGGGTCCCTACGAGCAGTACTTC
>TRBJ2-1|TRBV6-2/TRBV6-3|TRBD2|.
CASSSGTRPYNEQFF
TGTGCCAGCAGTTCCGGGACTAGGCCTTACAATGAGCAGTTCTTC
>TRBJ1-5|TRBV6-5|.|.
CASSLSPAGNQPQHF
TGTGCCAGCAGTTTGTCCCCAGCGGGCAATCAGCCCCAGCATTTT
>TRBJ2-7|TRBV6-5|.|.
CASSYSGGDLYEQYF
TGTGCCAGCAGTTACTCCGGCGGGGATCTCTACGAGCAGTACTTC
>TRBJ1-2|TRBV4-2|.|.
CASSQNGEPGQQNYGYTF
TGTGCCAGCAGCCAAAACGGGGAACCGGGACAACAAAACTATGGCTACACCTTC
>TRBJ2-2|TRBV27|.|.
CASSFSNAGTGELFF
TGTGCCAGCAGTTTTTCTAATGCGGGCACCGGGGAGCTGTTTTTT
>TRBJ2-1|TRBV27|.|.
CASSLGASSYNEQFF
TGTGCCAGCAGTCTGGGCGCGAGCTCCTACAATGAGCAGTTCTTC
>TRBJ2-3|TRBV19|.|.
CASSVDRDRDTQYF
TGTGCCAGTAGTGTCGACAGAGATAGGGATACGCAGTATTTT
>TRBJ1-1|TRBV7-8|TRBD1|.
CASSPTGQSTPEAFF
TGTGCCAGCAGCCCTACGGGACAGTCAACCCCTGAAGCTTTCTTT
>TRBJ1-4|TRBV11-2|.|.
CASSLDYQVLGEKLFF
TGTGCCAGCAGCTTAGATTATCAGGTGTTGGGTGAAAAACTGTTTTTT
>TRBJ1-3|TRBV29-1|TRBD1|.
CSVSDRGPGNTIYF
TGCAGCGTTTCCGACAGGGGGCCCGGAAACACCATATATTTT
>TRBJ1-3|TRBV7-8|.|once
CASSPYRVLGPGNTIYF
TGTGCCAGCAGCCCTTACAGGGTGCTCGGACCTGGAAACACCATATATTTT
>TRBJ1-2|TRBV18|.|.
CASSPIDYGYTF
TGTGCCAGCTCACCCATAGATTATGGCTACACCTTC
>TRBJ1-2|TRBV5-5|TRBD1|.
CASSVTGERGYTF
TGTGCCAGCAGCGTAACAGGGGAGCGTGGCTACACCTTC
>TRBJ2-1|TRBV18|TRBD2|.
CASSPKTSGGYNEQFF
TGTGCCAGCTCTCCTAAGACTAGCGGGGGTTACAATGAGCAGTTCTTC
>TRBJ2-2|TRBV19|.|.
CASNRGLNTGELFF
TGTGCCAGTAATCGGGGTCTTAACACCGGGGAGCTGTTTTTT
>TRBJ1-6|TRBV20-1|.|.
CSASPNTGHPENSPLHF
TGCAGTGCTAGTCCGAATACAGGGCACCCGGAGAATTCACCCCTCCACTTT
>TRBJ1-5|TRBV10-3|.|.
CAIGVEPGGPQHF
TGTGCCATCGGGGTTGAGCCGGGGGGGCCCCAGCATTTT
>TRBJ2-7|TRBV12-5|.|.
CASGLTVHEQYF
TGTGCTAGTGGTTTGACGGTCCACGAGCAGTACTTC
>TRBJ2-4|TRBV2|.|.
CASRPSGGEPLAKNIQYF
TGTGCCAGCAGGCCGTCCGGGGGTGAACCCCTAGCCAAAAACATTCAGTACTTC
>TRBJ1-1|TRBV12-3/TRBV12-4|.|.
CASSSGLNTEAFF
TGTGCCAGCAGTTCGGGATTGAACACTGAAGCTTTCTTT
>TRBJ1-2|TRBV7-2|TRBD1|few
CASSLARRTGYFGYTF
TGTGCCAGCAGCTTAGCGCGTAGGACAGGGTATTTTGGCTACACCTTC
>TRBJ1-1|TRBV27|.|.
CASSFPGGAFF
TGTGCCAGCAGTTTCCCTGGCGGAGCTTTCTTT
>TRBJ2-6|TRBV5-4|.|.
CASSSTGAGANVLTF
TGTGCCAGCAGCTCGACAGGAGCTGGGGCCAACGTCCTGACTTTC
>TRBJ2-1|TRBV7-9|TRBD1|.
CASSTPLGGQGRDEQFF
TGTGCCAGCAGCACACCCCTTGGGGGACAGGGTCGGGATGAGCAGTTCTTC
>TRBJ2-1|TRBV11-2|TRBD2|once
CASSFPAGVNEQFF
TGTGCCAGCAGCTTTCCAGCGGGGGTCAATGAGCAGTTCTTC
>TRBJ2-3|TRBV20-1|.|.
CSASFGGRDTQYF
TGCAGTGCTAGTTTTGGGGGCCGGGATACGCAGTATTTT
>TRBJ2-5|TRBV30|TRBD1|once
CAWSSGTGPSSGETQYF
TGTGCCTGGAGTTCTGGGACAGGGCCCTCCTCGGGGGAGACCCAGTACTTC
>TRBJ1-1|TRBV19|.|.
CASGENLWGAEAFF
TGTGCCAGTGGTGAGAATCTCTGGGGGGCTGAAGCTTTCTTT
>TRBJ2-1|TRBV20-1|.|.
CSPGGNEQFF
TGCAGTCCCGGGGGCAATGAGCAGTTCTTC
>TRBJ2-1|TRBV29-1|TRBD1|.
CSSDRVGYNEQFF
TGCAGCTCCGACAGGGTAGGCTACAATGAGCAGTTCTTC
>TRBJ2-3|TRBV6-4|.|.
CASSVEGGTDTQYF
TGTGCCAGCAGTGTTGAAGGGGGCACAGATACGCAGTATTTT